The TCR beta chain under discussion was sequenced for a study of CD8 T cells in Susac syndrome. The RNA, roughly 0.5 to 1 ug, was put through reverse transcription using random hexamers. Multiplex immunoSEQ PCR targeted 54 Vbeta and 13 Jbeta TCR beta segments. TCRdb re-called the immunoSEQ multiplex PCR reads with MiXCR, one entry per CDR3 protein. The table has approximately 220,000 distinct CDR3 sequences, approximately 95% seen once; the top ten hold around 0.08%. Sequencing of TCR beta was performed on blood CD8+ T cells and on blood CD4+ T cells. Control patients had untreated stable or active relapsing-remitting multiple sclerosis by revised McDonald criteria. The TEMRA cells underwent FACS enrichment, while the CD8+ and CD4+ T cells underwent negative isolation. V shed 3 bases and J 8 bases; nucleotides not matched to a gene: 3. The CDR3 is 15 residues long. Per germline, CDR1 SGHTA and CDR2 FQGNSA.

The chain combines TRBV7-2 with TRBJ2-1; 14 bases fit TRBD2. Sequencing input: CD4+ T cells from PBMCs. The TCR was taken from a human donor with multiple sclerosis. CDR3 region: CASSLTSGGAHEQFF. CDR3 DNA: TGTGCCAGCAGCTTGACTAGCGGGGGGGCACATGAGCAGTTCTTC.